The 14 T cell receptor beta chains given below trace back to one sample, sequenced in a study of cytomegalovirus exposure and HLA in healthy donors. PCR employed 60 Vbeta and 13 Jbeta primers. The assay was immunoSEQ multiplex PCR, and TCRdb's table has in-frame clones only and misses some. Of roughly 190,000 clones in the sample, approximately 77% were seen once. Sequences were obtained from PBMCs. These TCRs come from a man aged 35-49 years in good health and CMV-seropositive.

The gene calls are TRBV6-1 and TRBJ1-4, with TRBD1 matching 10 bases. Germline values: CDR1 MNHNS, CDR2 SASEGT. The CDR3 sequence is 15 residues long. After removal of 7 bases from V and 8 bases from J, the junction contained 10 bases not matched to a gene. The CDR3 reads CASTDDRGRREKLFF. As DNA, the CDR3 is TGTGCCAGCACCGACGACAGGGGGCGTCGGGAAAAACTGTTTTTT.

The chain links TRBV9 to TRBJ2-2; TRBD1 matches 10 bases. The ends lost 4 bases at V and 4 bases at J; junction bases unmatched: 7. This CDR3 spans 16 amino acids. The germline CDR1 and CDR2 sequences are SGDLS and YYNGEE. For the CDR3, the DNA is TGTGCCAGCAGCACAGGACAGGGGGGGGTCACCGGGGAGCTGTTTTTT. Translation: CASSTGQGGVTGELFF.

The chain has TRBV19 and TRBJ1-2; 11 positions agree with TRBD1. The germline V gene has CDR1 LNHDA and CDR2 SQIVND (reference sequence). CDR3 size: 17 residues. Trimming took 4 bases from V and 8 from J; bases not matched to a gene: 15. CDR3 in DNA: TGTGCCAGTAGTAGATCGACGGGCGGACAGGGGGCGACGGGCTACACCTTC. Its translation is CASSRSTGGQGATGYTF.

The J gene is TRBJ2-7, the V gene TRBV7-6; 10 nucleotides align to TRBD2. Germline CDR1 and CDR2: SGHVS and FNYEAQ. V shed 1 base, J shed 5 bases, and the junction held 5 bases outside the gene matches. CDR3 length: 15 amino acids. CDR3 residues: CASSLVGAGGNEQYF. CDR3 in DNA: TGTGCCAGCAGCTTAGTAGGAGCGGGAGGGAACGAGCAGTACTTC.

The V call is TRBV7-9, the J call TRBJ1-6; 9 nucleotides agree with TRBD1. Germline CDR1 SEHNR, CDR2 FQNEAQ (reference sequence). CDR3 length: 15 residues. V lost 1 base and J lost 6; bases outside the gene matches: 1. In DNA form, the CDR3 reads TGTGCCAGCAGCTTAGGGACAGGGGCTAATTCACCCCTCCACTTT. Its translation is CASSLGTGANSPLHF.

This clone has only one observation. At one of its ends the junction is not consistent with the germline gene, which may arise from a read error. This chain links TRBV5-4 with TRBJ2-5, with TRBD2 identical over 7 bases. The CDR3 sequence is 17 residues long. Germline lookup yields CDR1 SGHNT and CDR2 YYREEE (reference sequence). The CDR3 is CASSLARSGLPQETQHF. The CDR3 DNA follows: TGTGCCAGCAGCTTGGCCCGTAGCGGGCTCCCACAAGAGACCCAGCACTTC.

V and J are TRBV10-3 and TRBJ1-2; a possible D gene is TRBD1 (5 bases). V lost 10 bases and J 7 bases, leaving 13 bases between the germline ends. The CDR3 extends over 11 amino acids. Germline assignment: CDR1 ENHRY and CDR2 SYGVKD. Here the CDR3 DNA reads TGTGCCACTAGGGCGGGGGGTGGCTACACCTTC. Its translation: CATRAGGGYTF.

This clone was counted a few times. The genes are TRBV6-5 and TRBJ2-3, with D maybe TRBD1 (6 bases). Trimming stripped 0 bases from V and 6 bases from J, with 10 bases between. Germline V gene data show CDR1 as MNHEY and CDR2 as SVGAGI. The length of the CDR3 is 14 residues. CDR3 DNA: TGTGCCAGCAGTTACTCGACAGGAACGGATACGCAGTATTTT. Amino acids: CASSYSTGTDTQYF.

The chain employs TRBV30 and TRBJ2-3; weak D call: TRBD2 (6 bases). V shed 2 bases and J shed 2 bases, with 11 bases lying between them. Germline V lookup: CDR1 GTSNPN, CDR2 SVGIG (reference sequence). The CDR3 is made up of 14 amino acids. DNA for the CDR3: TGTGCCTGGAGTCTCGGCGGGATCACAGATACGCAGTATTTT. Protein sequence: CAWSLGGITDTQYF.

This clone was recorded a few times. The chain has TRBV6-6 and TRBJ2-3; D might be TRBD1 (5 bases). This CDR3 contains 15 residues. Germline V gene data show CDR1 as MNHNY and CDR2 as SVGAGI (reference sequence). The ends were cut back, 2 bases at V and 4 bases at J, with 13 bases in the middle. CDR3 protein: CASSYGSQGSDTQYF. CDR3 coding DNA: TGTGCCAGCAGTTACGGTAGCCAGGGATCAGATACGCAGTATTTT.

This clone was counted a few times. The chain couples TRBV9 to TRBJ1-2; TRBD1 matches 9 bases. Germline CDR1 SGDLS, CDR2 YYNGEE. J gave up 4 bases and V 4 bases, and 8 bases lay outside the gene matches. This CDR3 contains 15 residues. In DNA form, the CDR3 reads TGTGCCAGCAGCTTAAGGGACAGGGTAGGCTATGGCTACACCTTC. Translating gives CASSLRDRVGYGYTF.

This clone has more than one count but fewer than ten. This sequence joins TRBV18 and TRBJ2-5, with 7 bases fitting TRBD1. From germline, CDR1 is KGHSH and CDR2 LQKENI. The trim removed 0 bases at V and 5 bases at J, leaving 3 bases unmatched. This CDR3 is 14 amino acids long. The CDR3 sequence is CASSPPGTAETQYF. CDR3 nucleotides: TGTGCCAGCTCACCACCTGGGACAGCCGAGACCCAGTACTTC.

This clone was seen just once. The chain carries TRBV11-1 and TRBJ2-5; tentative D call: TRBD2 (5 bases). The V end was cut by 1 base, the J end by 5 bases, with 17 bases between. The V gene's germline CDR1 is SGHAT and CDR2 FQDESV (reference sequence). The CDR3 spans 16 residues. The CDR3 sequence: CASSLGFSDELETQYF. CDR3 nucleotides: TGTGCCAGCAGCTTAGGTTTTAGCGACGAGCTGGAGACCCAGTACTTC.

The V and J genes are TRBV7-8 and TRBJ2-5, with TRBD2 matching 9 bases. Germline V gene sequence: CDR1 SGHVS, CDR2 FQNEAQ. The CDR3 has 14 residues. With 5 bases clipped from V and 7 bases from J, the junction kept 8 bases outside the gene matches. The CDR3 here is CASSQAGGMGTQYF. CDR3 in DNA: TGTGCCAGCAGCCAAGCGGGGGGCATGGGGACCCAGTACTTC.